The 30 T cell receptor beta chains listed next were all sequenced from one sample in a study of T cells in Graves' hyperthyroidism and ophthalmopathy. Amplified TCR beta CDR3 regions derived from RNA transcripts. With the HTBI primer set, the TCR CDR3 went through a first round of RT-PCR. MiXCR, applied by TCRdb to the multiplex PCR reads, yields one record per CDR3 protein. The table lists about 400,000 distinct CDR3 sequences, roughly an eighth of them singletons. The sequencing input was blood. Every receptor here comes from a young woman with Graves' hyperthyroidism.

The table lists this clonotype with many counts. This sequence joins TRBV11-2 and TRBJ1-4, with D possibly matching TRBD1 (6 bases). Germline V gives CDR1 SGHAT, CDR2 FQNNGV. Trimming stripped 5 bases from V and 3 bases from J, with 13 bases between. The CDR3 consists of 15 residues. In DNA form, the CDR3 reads TGTGCCAGCAGCGATACCCAGGGGCCTAATGAAAAACTGTTTTTT. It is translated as CASSDTQGPNEKLFF.

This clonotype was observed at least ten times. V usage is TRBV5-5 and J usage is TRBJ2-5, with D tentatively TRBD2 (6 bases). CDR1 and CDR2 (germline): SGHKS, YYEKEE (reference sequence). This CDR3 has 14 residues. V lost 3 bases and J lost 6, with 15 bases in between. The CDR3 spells CASSWDGGRKTQYF. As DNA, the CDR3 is TGTGCCAGCAGCTGGGACGGGGGAAGGAAGACCCAGTACTTC. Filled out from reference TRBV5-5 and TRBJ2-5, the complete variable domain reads DAGVTQSPTHLIKTRGQQVTLRCSPISGHKSVSWYQQVLGQGPQFIFQYYEKEERGRGNFPDRFSARQFPNYSSELNVNALLLGDSALYLCASSWDGGRKTQYFGPGTRLLVL.

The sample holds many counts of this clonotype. CDR3 residues: CASKGEGVNEKLFF. CDR3 DNA: TGTGCCAGCAAGGGGGAGGGCGTGAATGAAAAACTGTTTTTT. The chain combines TRBV9 with TRBJ1-4, with a weak D call TRBD1 (6 bases). V lost 6 bases and J 5 bases, leaving 14 bases between the germline ends. Germline CDR1 reads SGDLS; CDR2 reads YYNGEE. The CDR3 is 14 residues long.

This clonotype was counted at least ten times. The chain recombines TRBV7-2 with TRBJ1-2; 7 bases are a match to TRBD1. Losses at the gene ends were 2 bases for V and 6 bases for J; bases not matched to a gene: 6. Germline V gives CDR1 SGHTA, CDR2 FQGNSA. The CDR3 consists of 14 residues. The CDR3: CASSLNRGTDGYTF. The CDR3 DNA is TGTGCCAGCAGCTTAAACAGGGGAACCGATGGCTACACCTTC.

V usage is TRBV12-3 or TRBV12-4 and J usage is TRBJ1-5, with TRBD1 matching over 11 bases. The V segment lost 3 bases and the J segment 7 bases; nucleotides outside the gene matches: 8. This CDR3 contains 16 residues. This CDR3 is CASSLGGQGAEQPQHF. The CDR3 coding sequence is TGTGCCAGCAGTTTGGGCGGACAGGGGGCCGAGCAGCCCCAGCATTTT.

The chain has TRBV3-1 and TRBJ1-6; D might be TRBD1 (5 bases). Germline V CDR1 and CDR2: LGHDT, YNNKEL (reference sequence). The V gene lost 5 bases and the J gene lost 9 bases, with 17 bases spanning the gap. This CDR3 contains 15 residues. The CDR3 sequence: CASSLPGRQGSPLHF. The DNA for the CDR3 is TGTGCCAGCAGCTTACCGGGACGGCAGGGTTCACCCCTCCACTTT.

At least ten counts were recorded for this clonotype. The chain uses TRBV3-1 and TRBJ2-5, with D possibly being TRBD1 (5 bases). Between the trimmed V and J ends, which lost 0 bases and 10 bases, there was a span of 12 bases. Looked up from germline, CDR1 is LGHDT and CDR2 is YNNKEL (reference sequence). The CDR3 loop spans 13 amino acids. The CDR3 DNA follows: TGTGCCAGCAGCCAAGATCCCGAACAGGACCAGTACTTC. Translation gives CASSQDPEQDQYF.

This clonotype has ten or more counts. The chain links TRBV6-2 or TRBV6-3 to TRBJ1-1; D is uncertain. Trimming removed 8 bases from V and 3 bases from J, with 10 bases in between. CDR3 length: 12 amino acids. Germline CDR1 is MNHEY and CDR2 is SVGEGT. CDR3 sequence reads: CASYGGYTEAFF. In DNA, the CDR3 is TGTGCCAGCTACGGAGGGTACACTGAAGCTTTCTTT.

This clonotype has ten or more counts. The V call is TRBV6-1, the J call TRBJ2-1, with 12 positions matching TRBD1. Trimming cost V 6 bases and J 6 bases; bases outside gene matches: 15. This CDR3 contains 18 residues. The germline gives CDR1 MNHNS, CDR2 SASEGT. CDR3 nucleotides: TGTGCCAGCAGCGCGCCGGGAGCCGGGACAGGGGGCCGCAATGAGCAGTTCTTC. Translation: CASSAPGAGTGGRNEQFF.

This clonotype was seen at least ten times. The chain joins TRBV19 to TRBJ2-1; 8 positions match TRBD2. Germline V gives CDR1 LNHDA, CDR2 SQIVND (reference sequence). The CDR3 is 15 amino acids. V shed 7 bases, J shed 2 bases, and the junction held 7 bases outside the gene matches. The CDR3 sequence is CASTQSGRPYNEQFF. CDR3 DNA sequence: TGTGCCAGTACCCAGAGCGGGAGACCCTACAATGAGCAGTTCTTC.

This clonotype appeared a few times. CDR3 residues: CAIKESSGRSSEQYF. CDR3 DNA: TGTGCCATCAAAGAAAGTAGCGGGAGATCTTCCGAGCAGTACTTC. The rearrangement links TRBV10-3 to TRBJ2-7; 9 bases are a match to TRBD2. The CDR3 loop spans 15 amino acids. Looked up from germline, CDR1 is ENHRY and CDR2 is SYGVKD. With 7 bases clipped from V and 6 bases from J, the junction kept 13 bases outside the gene matches.

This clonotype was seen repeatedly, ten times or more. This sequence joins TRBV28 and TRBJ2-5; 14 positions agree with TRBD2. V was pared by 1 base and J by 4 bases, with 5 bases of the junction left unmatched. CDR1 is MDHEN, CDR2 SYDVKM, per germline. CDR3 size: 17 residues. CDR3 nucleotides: TGTGCCAGCAGTTTATTTGGACTAGCGGGAGGCGTAGAGACCCAGTACTTC. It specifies CASSLFGLAGGVETQYF.

The chain's CDR3 is CASRIQGSSQPQHF. The CDR3 region has the DNA TGTGCCAGCAGGATACAGGGGAGTAGTCAGCCCCAGCATTTT. The chain links TRBV6-1 to TRBJ1-5; TRBD1 aligns across 7 bases. This CDR3 region has 14 residues. Trimming removed 6 bases from V and 6 bases from J; junction bases left unmatched: 8. CDR1 MNHNS and CDR2 SASEGT come from the germline V gene.

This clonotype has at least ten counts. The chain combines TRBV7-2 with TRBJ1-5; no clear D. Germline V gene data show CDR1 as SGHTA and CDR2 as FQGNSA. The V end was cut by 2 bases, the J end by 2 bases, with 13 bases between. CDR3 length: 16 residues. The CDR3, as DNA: TGTGCCAGCAGCTTAATCGCCACTTGGGGCAATCAGCCCCAGCATTTT. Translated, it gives CASSLIATWGNQPQHF.

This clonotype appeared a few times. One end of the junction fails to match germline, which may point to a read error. As DNA, the CDR3 is TGTGCCATCAGTGGCCCTCGGGCGGGAGGGTCAGATGCGCAGTATTTT. Protein product: CAISGPRAGGSDAQYF. This sequence joins TRBV10-3 and TRBJ2-3; 9 bases fit TRBD2. The germline CDR1 and CDR2 sequences are ENHRY and SYGVKD. The CDR3 is 16 residues long.

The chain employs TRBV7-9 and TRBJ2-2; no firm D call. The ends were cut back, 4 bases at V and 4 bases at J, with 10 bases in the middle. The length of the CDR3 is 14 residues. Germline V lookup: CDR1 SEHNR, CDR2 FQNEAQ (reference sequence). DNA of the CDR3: TGTGCCAGCAGCTCCCTGAAGAGCACCGGGGAGCTGTTTTTT. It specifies CASSSLKSTGELFF. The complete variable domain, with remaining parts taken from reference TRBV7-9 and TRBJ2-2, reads DTGVSQNPRHKITKRGQNVTFRCDPISEHNRLYWYRQTLGQGPEFLTYFQNEAQLEKSRLLSDRFSAERPKGSFSTLEIQRTEQGDSAMYLCASSSLKSTGELFFGEGSRLTVL.

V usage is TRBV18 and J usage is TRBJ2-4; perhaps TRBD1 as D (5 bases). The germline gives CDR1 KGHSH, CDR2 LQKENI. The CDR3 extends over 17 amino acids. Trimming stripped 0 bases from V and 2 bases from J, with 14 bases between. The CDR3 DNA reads TGTGCCAGCTCACCACCGGGTGACAGCCTAACCAAAAACATTCAGTACTTC. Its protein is CASSPPGDSLTKNIQYF.

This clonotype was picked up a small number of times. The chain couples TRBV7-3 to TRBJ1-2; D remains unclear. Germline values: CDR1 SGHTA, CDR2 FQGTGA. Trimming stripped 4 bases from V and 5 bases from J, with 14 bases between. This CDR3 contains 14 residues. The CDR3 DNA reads TGTGCCAGCAGCTCTTATGACAAGCCTTATGGCTACACCTTC. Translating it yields CASSSYDKPYGYTF.

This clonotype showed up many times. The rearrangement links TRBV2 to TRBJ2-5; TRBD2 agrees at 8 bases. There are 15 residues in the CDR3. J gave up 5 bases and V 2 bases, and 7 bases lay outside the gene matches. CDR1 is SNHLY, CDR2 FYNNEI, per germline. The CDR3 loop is CASSEPLGGVETQYF. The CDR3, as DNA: TGTGCCAGCAGTGAACCCCTCGGGGGGGTGGAGACCCAGTACTTC.

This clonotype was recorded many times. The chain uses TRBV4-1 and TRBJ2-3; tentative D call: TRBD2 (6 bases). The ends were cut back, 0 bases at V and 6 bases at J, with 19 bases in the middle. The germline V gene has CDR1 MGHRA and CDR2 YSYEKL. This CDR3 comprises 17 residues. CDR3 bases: TGCGCCAGCAGCCAAGATCGGAGGGCCGTTGGAGTTGATACGCAGTATTTT. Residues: CASSQDRRAVGVDTQYF.

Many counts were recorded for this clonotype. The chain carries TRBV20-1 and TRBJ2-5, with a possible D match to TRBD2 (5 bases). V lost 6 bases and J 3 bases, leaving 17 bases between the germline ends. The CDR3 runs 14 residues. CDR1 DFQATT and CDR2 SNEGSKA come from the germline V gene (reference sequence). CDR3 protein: CSAPPAGRKETQYF. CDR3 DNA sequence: TGCAGTGCCCCCCCGGCGGGTCGGAAAGAGACCCAGTACTTC.

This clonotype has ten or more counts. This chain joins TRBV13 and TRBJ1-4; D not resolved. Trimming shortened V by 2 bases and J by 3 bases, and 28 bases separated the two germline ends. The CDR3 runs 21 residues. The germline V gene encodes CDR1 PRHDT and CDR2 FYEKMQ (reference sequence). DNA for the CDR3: TGTGCCAGCAGCTTATGGTCCGAGAGTTTAGGCTCCGAGGTGGCTAATGAAAAACTGTTTTTT. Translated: CASSLWSESLGSEVANEKLFF. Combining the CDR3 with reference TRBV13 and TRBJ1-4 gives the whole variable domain AAGVIQSPRHLIKEKRETATLKCYPIPRHDTVYWYQQGPGQDPQFLISFYEKMQSDKGSIPDRFSAQQFSDYHSELNMSSLELGDSALYFCASSLWSESLGSEVANEKLFFGSGTQLSVL.

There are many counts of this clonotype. CDR3 DNA: TGTGCCATCAGGCCAGGACAGAGACAAGAGACCCAGTACTTC. It encodes CAIRPGQRQETQYF. The rearrangement joins TRBV10-3 to TRBJ2-5; weak D call: TRBD1 (6 bases). Germline CDR1 ENHRY, CDR2 SYGVKD. The CDR3 spans 14 residues. V was shortened by 6 bases and J by 2 bases, with 13 bases between the two germline ends.

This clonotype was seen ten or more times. DNA of the CDR3: TGTGCCAGCAGCTTCTTCCGACGGCAGGGAGGAGAGACCCAGTACTTC. This codes for CASSFFRRQGGETQYF. The J gene is TRBJ2-5, the V gene TRBV7-9; possible D gene TRBD2, 6 bases. V lost 3 bases, J lost 4 bases, and 18 bases lay in between. Germline V gene data show CDR1 as SEHNR and CDR2 as FQNEAQ (reference sequence). The CDR3 is 16 amino acids.

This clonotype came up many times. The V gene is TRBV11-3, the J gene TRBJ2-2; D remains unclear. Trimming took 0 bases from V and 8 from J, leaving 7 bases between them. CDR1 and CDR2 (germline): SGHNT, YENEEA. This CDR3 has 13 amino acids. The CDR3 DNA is TGTGCCAGCAGCTTAGAGTTCCCGGGGGAGCTGTTTTTT. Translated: CASSLEFPGELFF.

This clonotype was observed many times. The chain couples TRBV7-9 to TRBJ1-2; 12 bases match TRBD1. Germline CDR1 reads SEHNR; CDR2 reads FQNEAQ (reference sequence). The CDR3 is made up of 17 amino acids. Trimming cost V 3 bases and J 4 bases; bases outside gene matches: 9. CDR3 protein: CASSLGQGAPGLYGYTF. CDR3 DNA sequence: TGTGCCAGCAGCTTGGGACAGGGGGCGCCCGGCCTCTATGGCTACACCTTC.

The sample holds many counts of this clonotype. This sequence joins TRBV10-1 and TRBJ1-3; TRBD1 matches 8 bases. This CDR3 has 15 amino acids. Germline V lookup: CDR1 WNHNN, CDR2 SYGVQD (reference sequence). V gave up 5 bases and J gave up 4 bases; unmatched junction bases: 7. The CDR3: CASSLGQGSGNTIYF. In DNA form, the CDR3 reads TGCGCCAGCAGTCTTGGACAGGGATCGGGAAACACCATATATTTT.

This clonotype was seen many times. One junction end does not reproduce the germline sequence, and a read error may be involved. The CDR3 nucleotides are TGTGCCTGCCTGGAGTACCAAAAGACCCAGTACTTC. It encodes CACLEYQKTQYF. V is TRBV30 and J is TRBJ2-5; D is unresolved. The CDR3 totals 12 residues. CDR1 is GTSNPN and CDR2 is SVGIG in the germline V gene (reference sequence).

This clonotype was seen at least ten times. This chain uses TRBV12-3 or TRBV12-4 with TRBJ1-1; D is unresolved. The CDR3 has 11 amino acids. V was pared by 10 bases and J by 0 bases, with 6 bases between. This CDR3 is CATTLNTEAFF. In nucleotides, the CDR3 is TGTGCCACGACTCTGAACACTGAAGCTTTCTTT.

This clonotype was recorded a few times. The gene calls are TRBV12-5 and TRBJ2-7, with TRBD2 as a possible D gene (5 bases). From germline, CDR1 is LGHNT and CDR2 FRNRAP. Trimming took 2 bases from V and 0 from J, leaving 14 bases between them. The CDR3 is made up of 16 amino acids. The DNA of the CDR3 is TGTGCTAGTGGTTTGCCGACGGACTTTATCTCCTACGAGCAGTACTTC. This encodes CASGLPTDFISYEQYF.